Listed below are T cell receptor beta chains from one sample, sequenced in a study of control samples from healthy donors and cancer patients. Sequencing was performed with immunoSEQ multiplex PCR; in TCRdb, only in-frame clones are kept and a portion is missing. Counted here are about 77,000 clones, around 92% occurring once; the ten biggest clones make up about 5.6%. The material sequenced was blood. The receptors here all came from a woman aged 55 to 70 in good health. The conserved cysteine and the conserved F or W are not part of the CDR3 here. Fields, in order: V gene, J gene, CDR3 protein.

v_call: TRBV10-3
j_call: TRBJ2-1
cdr3_aa: AISEAGGRYNEQF

v_call: TRBV5-4
j_call: TRBJ2-3
cdr3_aa: ASSLSRASGVTDTQY

v_call: TRBV19
j_call: TRBJ2-2
cdr3_aa: ASTIRDRNTGELF

v_call: TRBV7-9
j_call: TRBJ1-6
cdr3_aa: ASSPGQEHFSPLH

v_call: TRBV5-5
j_call: TRBJ1-3
cdr3_aa: ASSLARRTDGNLNTIY

v_call: TRBV10-3
j_call: TRBJ1-1
cdr3_aa: AISYTGVGTEAF

v_call: TRBV5-1
j_call: TRBJ2-2
cdr3_aa: ASSLGTVFTGELF

v_call: TRBV5-1
j_call: TRBJ1-1
cdr3_aa: ASSQALGNTEAF

v_call: TRBV28
j_call: TRBJ1-2
cdr3_aa: ASSSGQGDSGYT

v_call: TRBV6-2/TRBV6-3
j_call: TRBJ2-7
cdr3_aa: ASSYPGLPIYEQY

v_call: TRBV6-2/TRBV6-3
j_call: TRBJ2-1
cdr3_aa: ASSYSNTYNEQF

v_call: TRBV4-3
j_call: TRBJ1-4
cdr3_aa: ASSQEPRGGEKLF

v_call: TRBV7-9
j_call: TRBJ2-3
cdr3_aa: ASSLFNEATDTQY

v_call: TRBV19
j_call: TRBJ1-5
cdr3_aa: ATGRSSNQPQH

v_call: TRBV5-4
j_call: TRBJ2-1
cdr3_aa: ASSLRGTGGPNEQF